The 14 T cell receptor beta chains below come from one sample, sequenced in a study of vaccination effects on CD4 cells after COVID-19. These TCRs are of unknown antigen specificity. Sequenced by immunoSEQ multiplex PCR; TCRdb stores in-frame clones only, minus some. The sample consists of 20,000 to 30,000 clones, roughly 71% of them appearing once. ViraFEST assay sequencing came after antigen-specific CD4+ T cells were expanded with viral peptide pools. Subsequent to a culture period of around eleven days, CD4+ T cells were isolated. By PCR, the person was confirmed to have had SARS-CoV-2 infection between March and December 2020. The sequenced sample was CD4+ T cells from PBMCs cultured with SARS-CoV-2 spike peptides, obtained before COVID-19 vaccination. The source is a human donor who had a prior SARS-CoV-2 infection.

In its sample, this clone was seen a few times. The rearrangement links TRBV5-1 to TRBJ1-2; 7 bases align to TRBD1. Trimming removed 0 bases from V and 7 bases from J; junction bases left unmatched: 9. The CDR3 contains 15 residues. Germline V lookup: CDR1 SGHRS, CDR2 YFSETQ. CDR3 coding DNA: TGCGCCAGCAGCTTGGGCTCAACAGGGGCTCGTGGCTACACCTTC. Its protein is CASSLGSTGARGYTF.

The V and J genes are TRBV7-3 and TRBJ1-1; D is possibly TRBD1 (5 bases). Trimming shortened V by 5 bases and J by 6 bases, and 13 bases separated the two germline ends. The CDR3 length is 13 residues. Germline CDR1 and CDR2: SGHTA and FQGTGA. The CDR3 spells CASSGTGGAEAFF. CDR3 in DNA: TGTGCCAGCAGCGGAACAGGCGGCGCTGAAGCTTTCTTT.

J is TRBJ1-5 and V is TRBV30; possible D gene TRBD1, 5 bases. This CDR3 region has 13 residues. Per the germline V gene, CDR1 is GTSNPN and CDR2 is SVGIG (reference sequence). V shed 2 bases and J shed 2 bases, with 7 bases lying between them. CDR3 in DNA: TGTGCCTGGAGTTGGGGGGGCAATCAGCCCCAGCATTTT. It is translated as CAWSWGGNQPQHF.

In this sample, this clone turned up a few times. V and J are TRBV4-1 and TRBJ1-4, with TRBD1 identical over 7 bases. V lost 4 bases to trimming and J lost 0 bases; unmatched junction nucleotides: 5. Germline V CDR1 and CDR2: MGHRA, YSYEKL. The CDR3 has 16 residues. CDR3 protein: CASSRLGTATNEKLFF. CDR3 sequence (DNA): TGCGCCAGCAGCCGCTTGGGGACAGCAACTAATGAAAAACTGTTTTTT.

The chain carries TRBV6-5 and TRBJ2-2, with D perhaps TRBD2 (5 bases). The CDR3 length is 15 residues. V was pared by 1 base and J by 6 bases, with 12 bases between. CDR1 and CDR2 from the germline V gene are MNHEY and SVGAGI. The CDR3 DNA follows: TGTGCCAGCAGTTACTTCTGGGGAGTCGCCGGGGAGCTGTTTTTT. Translating it yields CASSYFWGVAGELFF.

The CDR3 DNA is TGTGCCAGCAGCGTAATGGGTATCGATGAGCAGTTCTTC. Encoded protein: CASSVMGIDEQFF. This rearrangement joins TRBV9 to TRBJ2-1, with D unclear. V lost 1 base and J 8 bases, leaving 10 bases between the germline ends. This CDR3 contains 13 residues. The germline V gene encodes CDR1 SGDLS and CDR2 YYNGEE.

The rearrangement joins TRBV27 to TRBJ2-3; D might be TRBD2 (6 bases). Germline CDR1 MNHEY, CDR2 SMNVEV (reference sequence). The CDR3 runs to 17 residues. V dropped 6 bases and J dropped 4 bases, with 23 bases sitting between them. CDR3 nucleotide sequence: TGTGCCAGCAGCACCCTTGGGGAGGCCCTCGGCGCAGATACGCAGTATTTT. This encodes CASSTLGEALGADTQYF.

The J gene is TRBJ2-7, the V gene TRBV2, with 7 bases identical to TRBD1. V was pared by 5 bases and J by 7 bases, with 11 bases of the junction left unmatched. Germline CDR1 reads SNHLY; CDR2 reads FYNNEI. This CDR3 spans 14 amino acids. CDR3 sequence: CASSTSRQGWEQYF. For the CDR3, the DNA is TGTGCCAGCAGTACTTCCCGACAGGGTTGGGAGCAGTACTTC.

This clone was detected only a few times. The chain carries TRBV5-1 and TRBJ1-1; 8 bases are a match to TRBD1. This CDR3 region has 13 residues. The ends lost 4 bases at V and 6 bases at J; junction bases unmatched: 5. CDR1 and CDR2 (germline): SGHRS, YFSETQ. This CDR3 reads CASSQQGVAEAFF. CDR3 sequence (DNA): TGCGCCAGCAGCCAACAGGGGGTCGCTGAAGCTTTCTTT.

Here the CDR3 reads CASSLAGTNTGELFF. DNA for the CDR3: TGTGCCAGCAGCTTAGCGGGCACGAACACCGGGGAGCTGTTTTTT. The chain recombines TRBV7-3 with TRBJ2-2; TRBD2 is a possible D gene (5 bases). V shed 2 bases and J shed 0 bases, with 7 bases lying between them. The CDR3 is 15 residues long. CDR1 is SGHTA and CDR2 is FQGTGA in the germline V gene.

This clone came up a few times. The CDR3 region is CASSLQGHGYTF. The CDR3, as DNA: TGTGCCAGCAGTCTACAGGGGCATGGCTACACCTTC. This rearrangement joins TRBV6-5 to TRBJ1-2, with 7 bases identical to TRBD1. Trimming at V came to 5 bases and at J to 6 bases, leaving 3 bases not matched to a gene. The germline V gene encodes CDR1 MNHEY and CDR2 SVGAGI. The CDR3 is 12 residues long.

The gene calls are TRBV27 and TRBJ2-1; D gene ambiguous. The CDR3 is 15 amino acids. Trimming removed 5 bases at V and 0 bases at J, with 11 bases between. The germline gives CDR1 MNHEY, CDR2 SMNVEV (reference sequence). The CDR3 region is CASSPRTSSYNEQFF. DNA of the CDR3: TGTGCCAGCAGTCCCCGGACGAGCTCCTACAATGAGCAGTTCTTC.

J is TRBJ2-6 and V is TRBV12-5; D is unresolved. Germline CDR1 and CDR2: LGHNT and FRNRAP. This CDR3 is built from 16 residues. The V gene lost 0 bases and the J gene lost 4 bases, with 10 bases spanning the gap. In DNA, the CDR3 is TGTGCTAGTGGTTTGGTTGTGGCGCCCGGGGCCAACGTCCTGACTTTC. It yields the protein CASGLVVAPGANVLTF.

The chain uses TRBV5-4 and TRBJ2-1; TRBD2 is a possible D gene (6 bases). From germline, CDR1 is SGHNT and CDR2 YYREEE (reference sequence). With 4 bases removed from V and 6 bases from J, the gap between germline ends came to 17 bases. The CDR3 sequence is 15 residues long. CDR3 coding DNA: TGTGCCAGCAGCACCACGACCCTAGCGAGCAATGAGCAGTTCTTC. Translating gives CASSTTTLASNEQFF.